The 26 T cell receptor beta chains in this list originate from one sample, sequenced in a study of PD-1 blockade in classical Hodgkin lymphoma. This sample's time point: newly diagnosed, previously untreated cHL patient sample. Purified CD4+ T cells were obtained from thawed PBMCs through magnetic negative selection. TCRdb's table, derived via immunoSEQ multiplex PCR, lists solely in-frame clones and lacks some. The sample lists fewer than 35,000 clones; 88% were seen once. Sequencing was carried out using CD4+ T cells from blood. The source is a human donor with classical Hodgkin lymphoma.

The V gene is TRBV5-8, the J gene TRBJ2-2; a weak D match, TRBD2 (6 bases). V was shortened by 0 bases and J by 6 bases, with 9 bases between the two germline ends. The germline CDR1 and CDR2 sequences are SGHTS and YDEGEE. The CDR3 has 14 residues. In DNA, the CDR3 is TGTGCCAGCAGCTTGGCCTGGGGGGCCGGGGAGCTGTTTTTT. This sequence encodes CASSLAWGAGELFF. Using reference TRBV5-8 and TRBJ2-2 for the parts outside the CDR3, the full variable domain is EAGVTQSPTHLIKTRGQQATLRCSPISGHTSVYWYQQALGLGLQFLLWYDEGEERNRGNFPPRFSGRQFPNYSSELNVNALELEDSALYLCASSLAWGAGELFFGEGSRLTVL.

V usage is TRBV18 and J usage is TRBJ1-2; D is uncertain. Trimming took 0 bases from V and 12 from J, leaving 11 bases between them. There are 12 residues in the CDR3. Germline V gives CDR1 KGHSH, CDR2 LQKENI. The CDR3 loop is CASSPPSAGHTF. The DNA of the CDR3 is TGTGCCAGCTCACCACCCTCCGCCGGGCACACCTTC.

V usage is TRBV7-7 and J usage is TRBJ2-5, with D possibly being TRBD1 or TRBD2 (7 bases each). The CDR3 length is 16 residues. The germline V and J ends were trimmed by 0 bases and 3 bases, with 14 bases remaining between them. Germline V gene sequence: CDR1 SSHAT, CDR2 FNYEAQ (reference sequence). This CDR3 is CASSLAARGGEETQYF. CDR3 bases: TGTGCCAGCAGCTTAGCTGCCAGGGGGGGAGAAGAGACCCAGTACTTC.

The genes are TRBV28 and TRBJ1-5; 9 positions match TRBD1. The germline V gene has CDR1 MDHEN and CDR2 SYDVKM. J was trimmed by 2 bases and V by 6 bases; bases with no gene match: 23. The CDR3 consists of 21 residues. The CDR3 protein is CASRFRLWGQGRLGGNQPQHF. DNA for the CDR3: TGTGCCAGCAGATTCAGACTTTGGGGACAGGGTAGGTTAGGGGGCAATCAGCCCCAGCATTTT.

The chain joins TRBV15 to TRBJ1-2; tentative D call: TRBD1 (6 bases). From germline, CDR1 is LNHNV and CDR2 YYDKDF (reference sequence). The V end was cut by 8 bases, the J end by 4 bases, with 11 bases between. The CDR3 runs to 12 residues. CDR3 region: CATSTDSYGYTF. In DNA, the CDR3 is TGTGCCACCTCTACGGACAGCTATGGCTACACCTTC.

The chain uses TRBV11-2 and TRBJ2-7; 12 nucleotides line up with TRBD2. V lost 0 bases and J lost 6; bases outside the gene matches: 6. The CDR3 length is 16 residues. Germline V CDR1 and CDR2: SGHAT, FQNNGV. The CDR3 loop is CASSLDRLAGVGEQYV. The CDR3 DNA is TGTGCCAGCAGCTTAGATAGACTAGCGGGAGTTGGCGAGCAGTACGTC.

The rearrangement links TRBV11-2 to TRBJ1-2; no definite D call. Trimming left V 5 bases short and J 14 bases short, with 18 bases between. CDR1 and CDR2 (germline): SGHAT, FQNNGV. The CDR3 extends over 12 amino acids. Written as DNA, the CDR3 is TGTGCCAGCAGCCTTAACAATCGAGGGTTTACCTTC. It is translated as CASSLNNRGFTF. Variable domain in full (rest from reference TRBV11-2 and TRBJ1-2): EAGVAQSPRYKIIEKRQSVAFWCNPISGHATLYWYQQILGQGPKLLIQFQNNGVVDDSQLPKDRFSAERLKGVDSTLKIQPAKLEDSAVYLCASSLNNRGFTFGSGTRLTVV.

The CDR3 sequence is CASSPYLETQYF. The CDR3 coding sequence is TGTGCCAGCAGCCCATATTTGGAGACCCAGTACTTC. This sequence joins TRBV7-8 and TRBJ2-5; D remains ambiguous. CDR3 length equals 12 residues. Trimming took off 5 bases at V and 5 bases at J, with 9 bases between the two ends. Per germline, CDR1 SGHVS and CDR2 FQNEAQ.

The V gene is TRBV5-1, the J gene TRBJ2-2; the D is unclear. The CDR3 contains 15 residues. The V gene lost 4 bases and the J gene lost 3 bases, with 13 bases spanning the gap. Germline CDR1 reads SGHRS; CDR2 reads YFSETQ. DNA for the CDR3: TGCGCCAGCAGCCCCTACCGGGCCGACACCGGGGAGCTGTTTTTT. Protein sequence: CASSPYRADTGELFF.

V gene TRBV19 combines with J gene TRBJ2-1, with D tentatively TRBD2 (6 bases). The germline V and J ends were trimmed by 7 bases and 1 base, with 11 bases remaining between them. CDR3 length: 14 amino acids. Germline V gene data show CDR1 as LNHDA and CDR2 as SQIVND (reference sequence). CDR3 amino acids: CASKAGFSYNEQFF. CDR3 bases: TGTGCCAGTAAGGCGGGGTTTTCCTACAATGAGCAGTTCTTC.

This clone was seen just once. The chain employs TRBV9 and TRBJ1-5; TRBD1 is a possible D gene (5 bases). CDR3 length: 16 amino acids. V gave up 4 bases and J gave up 7 bases, with 21 bases separating them. Germline assignment: CDR1 SGDLS and CDR2 YYNGEE. CDR3 sequence (DNA): TGTGCCAGCAGCCCCTCCGAGAGGCAGGGCGGGCAGCCCCAGCATTTT. This codes for CASSPSERQGGQPQHF.

The rearrangement links TRBV10-3 to TRBJ1-4; 7 bases are shared with TRBD1. The trim removed 4 bases at V and 7 bases at J, leaving 0 bases unmatched. CDR3 length: 12 amino acids. CDR1 and CDR2 (germline): ENHRY, SYGVKD. CDR3 loop: CAISGQGEKLFF. CDR3 nucleotides: TGTGCCATCAGTGGACAGGGTGAAAAACTGTTTTTT.

The V call is TRBV14, the J call TRBJ2-1, with 10 bases aligning to TRBD2. Germline-derived CDR1 and CDR2 are SGHDN and FVKESK. The CDR3 has 16 amino acids. The V gene end was trimmed by 3 bases and the J gene end by 3 bases; junction bases not matched to a gene: 5. CDR3 in DNA: TGTGCCAGCAGCCACTTTAGCGGGAGGATCTACAATGAGCAGTTCTTC. Translating it yields CASSHFSGRIYNEQFF.

The J gene is TRBJ1-5, the V gene TRBV5-6; D uncertain. V was cut by 5 bases and J by 1 base, with 13 bases left in between. The CDR3 covers 15 residues. Germline-derived CDR1 and CDR2 are SGHDT and YYEEEE. For the CDR3, the DNA is TGTGCCAGCAGTTCTACCCTCGGCAGCAATCAGCCCCAGCATTTT. The encoded protein is CASSSTLGSNQPQHF.

This chain joins TRBV5-5 and TRBJ1-2, with no clear D. Trimming took 4 bases from V and 8 from J, leaving 18 bases between them. Germline CDR1 and CDR2: SGHKS and YYEKEE (reference sequence). The CDR3 has 14 residues. The CDR3 DNA follows: TGTGCCAGCAGCCGGGTCGGTGCCCCTAGGGGCTACACCTTC. It specifies CASSRVGAPRGYTF.

The CDR3 sequence: CASRQQGSWNSPLHF. As DNA, the CDR3 is TGTGCCAGCAGACAACAGGGGAGCTGGAATTCACCCCTCCACTTT. This rearrangement joins TRBV5-6 to TRBJ1-6; 7 bases agree with TRBD1. The CDR3 totals 15 residues. Trimming cost V 5 bases and J 7 bases; bases outside gene matches: 9. From germline, CDR1 is SGHDT and CDR2 YYEEEE.

The CDR3 DNA reads TGCAGCGTGATACAGGGAAGGGGGAGTTTAGGTGGCTACACCTTC. It codes for CSVIQGRGSLGGYTF. This chain joins TRBV29-1 and TRBJ1-2; D may be TRBD1 (6 bases). Trimming left V 6 bases short and J 7 bases short, with 24 bases between. This CDR3 region has 15 residues. CDR1 SQVTM and CDR2 ANQGSEA come from the germline V gene.

The V gene is TRBV6-5, the J gene TRBJ2-5, with a tentative D call TRBD2 (5 bases). There are 14 residues in the CDR3. The V gene lost 0 bases and the J gene lost 4 bases, with 9 bases spanning the gap. Germline CDR1 reads MNHEY; CDR2 reads SVGAGI. CDR3 in DNA: TGTGCCAGCAGTTACTCGAGACGGGGAGAGACCCAGTACTTC. This encodes CASSYSRRGETQYF.

The chain carries TRBV5-1 and TRBJ2-3, with 8 positions matching TRBD1. V gave up 6 bases and J gave up 1 base; unmatched junction bases: 4. The CDR3 extends over 14 amino acids. The germline V gene has CDR1 SGHRS and CDR2 YFSETQ. The CDR3 nucleotides are TGCGCCAGCACCCCGGGACAGGGCACAGATACGCAGTATTTT. Its translation: CASTPGQGTDTQYF.

CDR3 sequence: CASNKGGGNTIYF. The DNA of the CDR3 is TGTGCCAGCAATAAGGGGGGGGGAAACACCATATATTTT. The chain employs TRBV6-5 and TRBJ1-3, with D perhaps matching TRBD1 (6 bases). V dropped 7 bases and J dropped 4 bases, with 11 bases sitting between them. CDR3 length: 13 amino acids. The germline gives CDR1 MNHEY, CDR2 SVGAGI.

The V gene is TRBV5-1, the J gene TRBJ2-5; 7 bases agree with TRBD2. The CDR3 runs 15 residues. Trimming at V came to 1 base and at J to 1 base, leaving 4 bases not matched to a gene. The V gene's germline CDR1 is SGHRS and CDR2 YFSETQ. The CDR3 sequence: CASSLTGGPQETQYF. The CDR3 coding sequence is TGCGCCAGCAGCTTGACGGGAGGCCCCCAAGAGACCCAGTACTTC.

The CDR3 region is CASSMADRRSGQPQHF. The CDR3 region has the DNA TGTGCCAGTAGTATGGCGGACAGGCGTTCAGGACAGCCCCAGCATTTT. V and J are TRBV19 and TRBJ1-5, with TRBD1 matching 7 bases. V was pared by 3 bases and J by 7 bases, with 12 bases of the junction left unmatched. Germline V lookup: CDR1 LNHDA, CDR2 SQIVND (reference sequence). The CDR3 sequence is 16 residues long.

The chain combines TRBV5-5 with TRBJ2-2; 9 positions agree with TRBD1. Losses at the gene ends were 1 base for V and 6 bases for J; bases not matched to a gene: 4. The CDR3 is 15 residues long. Germline CDR1 SGHKS, CDR2 YYEKEE (reference sequence). Written as DNA, the CDR3 is TGTGCCAGCAGCTTGTTACAGGGGGCCCCCGGGGAGCTGTTTTTT. Protein: CASSLLQGAPGELFF.

Only one count was recorded for this clone. This chain joins TRBV28 and TRBJ2-7; TRBD2 matches 10 bases. V was clipped by 4 bases and J by 4 bases; unmatched bases: 7. The length of the CDR3 is 15 residues. CDR1 is MDHEN and CDR2 is SYDVKM in the germline V gene. The CDR3 loop reads CASSSLAGARYEQYF. In nucleotides, the CDR3 is TGTGCCAGCAGTTCTCTAGCGGGAGCGCGGTACGAGCAGTACTTC.

The DNA of the CDR3 is TGTGCCAGCTCACCTGTCGCAGGGAACTCTGGAAACACCATATATTTT. It is translated as CASSPVAGNSGNTIYF. This chain joins TRBV18 and TRBJ1-3, with a tentative D call TRBD1 (5 bases). The germline V gene has CDR1 KGHSH and CDR2 LQKENI. The CDR3 runs to 16 residues. V was shortened by 3 bases and J by 0 bases, with 12 bases between the two germline ends.

The CDR3 loop reads CASSLAGRGTNQPQHF. CDR3 in DNA: TGTGCCAGCAGCTTAGCGGGCAGGGGGACCAATCAGCCCCAGCATTTT. The chain joins TRBV13 to TRBJ1-5; 7 bases are shared with TRBD1. CDR3 length: 16 residues. The ends lost 1 base at V and 3 bases at J; junction bases unmatched: 6. Germline CDR1 is PRHDT and CDR2 is FYEKMQ (reference sequence).